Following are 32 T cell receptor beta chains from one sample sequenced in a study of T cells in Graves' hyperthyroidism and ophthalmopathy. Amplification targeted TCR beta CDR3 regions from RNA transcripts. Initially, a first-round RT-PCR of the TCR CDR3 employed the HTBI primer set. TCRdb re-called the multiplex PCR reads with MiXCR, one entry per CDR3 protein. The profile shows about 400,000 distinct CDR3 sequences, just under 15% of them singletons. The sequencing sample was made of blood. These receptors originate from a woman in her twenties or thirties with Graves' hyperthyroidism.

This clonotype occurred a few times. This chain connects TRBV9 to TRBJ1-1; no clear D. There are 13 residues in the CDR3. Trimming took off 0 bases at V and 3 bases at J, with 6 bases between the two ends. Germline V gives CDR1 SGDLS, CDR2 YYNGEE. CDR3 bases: TGTGCCAGCAGCGTAGAGGGCTACACTGAAGCTTTCTTT. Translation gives CASSVEGYTEAFF.

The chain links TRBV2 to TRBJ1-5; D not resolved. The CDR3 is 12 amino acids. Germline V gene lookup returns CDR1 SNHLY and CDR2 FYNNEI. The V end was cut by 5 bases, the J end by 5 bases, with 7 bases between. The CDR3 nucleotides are TGTGCCAGCAGTCGTCAGGATCAGCCCCAGCATTTT. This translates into CASSRQDQPQHF.

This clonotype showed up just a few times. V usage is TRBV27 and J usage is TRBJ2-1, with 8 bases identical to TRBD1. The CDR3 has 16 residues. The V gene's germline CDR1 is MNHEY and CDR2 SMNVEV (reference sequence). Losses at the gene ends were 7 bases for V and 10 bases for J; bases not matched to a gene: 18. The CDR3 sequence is CASTNLRDRSSGEQFF. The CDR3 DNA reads TGTGCCAGCACCAACTTACGGGACAGGTCCTCGGGAGAGCAGTTCTTC.

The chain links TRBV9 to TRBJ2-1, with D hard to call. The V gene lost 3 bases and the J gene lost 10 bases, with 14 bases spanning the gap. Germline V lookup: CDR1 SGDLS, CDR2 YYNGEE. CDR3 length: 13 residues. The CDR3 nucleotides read TGTGCCAGCAGCGGAGAATGGATAGGCGAGCAGTTCTTC. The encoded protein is CASSGEWIGEQFF. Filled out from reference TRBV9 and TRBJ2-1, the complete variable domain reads DSGVTQTPKHLITATGQRVTLRCSPRSGDLSVYWYQQSLDQGLQFLIQYYNGEERAKGNILERFSAQQFPDLHSELNLSSLELGDSALYFCASSGEWIGEQFFGPGTRLTVL.

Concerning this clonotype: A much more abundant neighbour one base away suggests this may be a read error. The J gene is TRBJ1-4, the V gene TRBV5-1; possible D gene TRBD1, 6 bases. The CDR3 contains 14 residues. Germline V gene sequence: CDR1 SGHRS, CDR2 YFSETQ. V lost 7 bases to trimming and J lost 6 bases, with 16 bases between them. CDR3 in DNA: TGCGCCAGCGCCTCGGACAGCGGTGATGAAAAACTGTTTTTT. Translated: CASASDSGDEKLFF.

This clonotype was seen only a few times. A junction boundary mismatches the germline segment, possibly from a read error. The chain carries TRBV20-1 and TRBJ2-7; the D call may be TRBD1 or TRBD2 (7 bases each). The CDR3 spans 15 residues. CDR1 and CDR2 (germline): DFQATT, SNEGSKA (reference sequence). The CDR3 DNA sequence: TGCAGTGCGCAGAGCGGGACAGAAAGCTCCTACGGGCAGTACTTC. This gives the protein CSAQSGTESSYGQYF.

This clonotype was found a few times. CDR3 protein: CASSTRGGRGYTF. The CDR3 DNA reads TGTGCCAGTAGCACTCGGGGTGGCCGGGGCTACACCTTC. This chain joins TRBV9 and TRBJ1-2; D not resolved. The germline gives CDR1 SGDLS, CDR2 YYNGEE. V lost 8 bases and J 8 bases, leaving 19 bases between the germline ends. This CDR3 spans 13 amino acids.

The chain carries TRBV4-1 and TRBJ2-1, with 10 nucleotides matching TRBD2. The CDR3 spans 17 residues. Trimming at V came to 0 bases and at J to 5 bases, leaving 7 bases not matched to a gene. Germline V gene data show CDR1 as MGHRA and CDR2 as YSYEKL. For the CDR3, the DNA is TGCGCCAGCAGCCAAGATACAGCGGGAGGGCCGAACAATGAGCAGTTCTTC. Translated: CASSQDTAGGPNNEQFF.

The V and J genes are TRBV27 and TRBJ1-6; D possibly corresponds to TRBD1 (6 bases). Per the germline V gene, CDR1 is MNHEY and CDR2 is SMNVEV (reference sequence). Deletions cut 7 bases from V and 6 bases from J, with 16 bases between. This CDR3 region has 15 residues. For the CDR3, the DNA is TGTGCCAGCACCAAATGGGACACGAGTAATTCACCCCTCCACTTT. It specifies CASTKWDTSNSPLHF.

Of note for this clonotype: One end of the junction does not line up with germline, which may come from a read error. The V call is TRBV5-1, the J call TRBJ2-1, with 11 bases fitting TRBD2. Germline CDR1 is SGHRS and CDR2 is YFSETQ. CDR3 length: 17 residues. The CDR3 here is CASGSGTSGYSYNKQFF. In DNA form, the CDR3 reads TGCGCCAGCGGCTCCGGGACTAGCGGCTACTCCTACAATAAGCAGTTCTTC.

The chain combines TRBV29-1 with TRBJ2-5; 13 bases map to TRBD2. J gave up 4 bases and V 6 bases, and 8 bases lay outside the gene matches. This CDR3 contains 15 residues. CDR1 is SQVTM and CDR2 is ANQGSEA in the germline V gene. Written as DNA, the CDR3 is TGCAGCGTCGTCCAACTAGCGGGAGGGTTAGAGACCCAGTACTTC. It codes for CSVVQLAGGLETQYF.

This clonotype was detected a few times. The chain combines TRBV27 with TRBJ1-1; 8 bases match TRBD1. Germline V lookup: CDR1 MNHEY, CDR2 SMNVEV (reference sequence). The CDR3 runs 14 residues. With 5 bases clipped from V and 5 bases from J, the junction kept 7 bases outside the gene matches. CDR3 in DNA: TGTGCCAGCAGTCGGACAGGGACGATTACTGAAGCTTTCTTT. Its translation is CASSRTGTITEAFF.

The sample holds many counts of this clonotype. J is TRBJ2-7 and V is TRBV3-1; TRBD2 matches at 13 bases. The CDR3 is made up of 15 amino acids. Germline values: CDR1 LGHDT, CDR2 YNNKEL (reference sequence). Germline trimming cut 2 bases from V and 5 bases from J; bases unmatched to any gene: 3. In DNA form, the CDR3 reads TGTGCCAGCAGCCAAAGGACTAGCGGGAGCGACGAGCAGTACTTC. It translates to CASSQRTSGSDEQYF.

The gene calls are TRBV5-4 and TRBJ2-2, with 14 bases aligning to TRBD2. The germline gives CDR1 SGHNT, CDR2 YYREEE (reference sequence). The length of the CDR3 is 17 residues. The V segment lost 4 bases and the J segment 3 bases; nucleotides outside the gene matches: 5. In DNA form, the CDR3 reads TGTGCCAGCAGCCGCGGACTAGCGGGAGGTCACACCGGGGAGCTGTTTTTT. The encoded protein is CASSRGLAGGHTGELFF.

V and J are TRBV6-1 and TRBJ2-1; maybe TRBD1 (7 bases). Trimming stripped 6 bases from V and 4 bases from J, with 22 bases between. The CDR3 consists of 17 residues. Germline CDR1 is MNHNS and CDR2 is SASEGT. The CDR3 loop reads CASSFTGDWEDYNEQFF. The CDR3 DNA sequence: TGTGCCAGCAGCTTCACAGGGGATTGGGAGGATTACAATGAGCAGTTCTTC.

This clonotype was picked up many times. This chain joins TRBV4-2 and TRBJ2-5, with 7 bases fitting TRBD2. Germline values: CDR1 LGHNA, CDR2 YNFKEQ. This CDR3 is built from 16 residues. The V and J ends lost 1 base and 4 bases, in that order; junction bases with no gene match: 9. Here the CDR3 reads CASSQVSGGRAETQYF. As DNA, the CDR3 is TGTGCCAGCAGCCAAGTGTCGGGCGGGAGAGCAGAGACCCAGTACTTC.

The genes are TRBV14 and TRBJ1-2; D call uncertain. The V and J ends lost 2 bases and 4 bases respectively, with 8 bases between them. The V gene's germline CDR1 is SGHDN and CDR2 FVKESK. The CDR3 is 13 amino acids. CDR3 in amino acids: CASSQSWIYGYTF. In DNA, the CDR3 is TGTGCCAGCAGCCAATCTTGGATCTATGGCTACACCTTC.

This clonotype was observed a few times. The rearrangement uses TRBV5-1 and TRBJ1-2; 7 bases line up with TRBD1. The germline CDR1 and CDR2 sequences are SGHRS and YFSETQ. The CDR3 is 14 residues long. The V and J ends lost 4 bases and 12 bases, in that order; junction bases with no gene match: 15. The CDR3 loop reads CASSPTGTAYGDTF. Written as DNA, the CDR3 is TGCGCCAGCAGCCCGACGGGGACAGCCTATGGGGACACCTTC.

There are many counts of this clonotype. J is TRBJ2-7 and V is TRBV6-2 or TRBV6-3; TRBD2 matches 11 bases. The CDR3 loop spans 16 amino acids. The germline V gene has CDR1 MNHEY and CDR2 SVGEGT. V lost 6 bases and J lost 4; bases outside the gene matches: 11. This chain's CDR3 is CASRTGTSGSRYEQYF. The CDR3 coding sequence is TGTGCCAGCAGGACCGGGACTAGCGGATCTAGGTACGAGCAGTACTTC.

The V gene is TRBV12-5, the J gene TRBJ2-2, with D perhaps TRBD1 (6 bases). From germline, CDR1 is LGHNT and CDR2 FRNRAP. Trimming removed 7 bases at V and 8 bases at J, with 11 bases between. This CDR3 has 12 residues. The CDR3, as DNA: TGTGCTAGTGCCTCAGGGGTGGGGGAGCTGTTTTTT. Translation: CASASGVGELFF. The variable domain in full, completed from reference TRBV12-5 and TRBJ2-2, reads DARVTQTPRHKVTEMGQEVTMRCQPILGHNTVFWYRQTMMQGLELLAYFRNRAPLDDSGMPKDRFSAEMPDATLATLKIQPSEPRDSAVYFCASASGVGELFFGEGSRLTVL.

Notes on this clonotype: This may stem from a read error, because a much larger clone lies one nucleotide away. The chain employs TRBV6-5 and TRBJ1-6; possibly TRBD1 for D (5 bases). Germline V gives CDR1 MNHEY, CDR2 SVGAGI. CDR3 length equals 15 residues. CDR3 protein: CACSYQGKTNSPLHF. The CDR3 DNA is TGTGCCTGCAGTTACCAGGGTAAAACCAATTCACCCCTCCACTTT.

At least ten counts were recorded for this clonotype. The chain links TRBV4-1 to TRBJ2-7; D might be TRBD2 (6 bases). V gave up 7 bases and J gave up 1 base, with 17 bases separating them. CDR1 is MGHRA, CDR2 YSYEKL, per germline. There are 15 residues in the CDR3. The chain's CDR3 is CASTYGQGGSYEQYF. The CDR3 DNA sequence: TGCGCCAGCACCTACGGTCAGGGAGGTTCCTACGAGCAGTACTTC.

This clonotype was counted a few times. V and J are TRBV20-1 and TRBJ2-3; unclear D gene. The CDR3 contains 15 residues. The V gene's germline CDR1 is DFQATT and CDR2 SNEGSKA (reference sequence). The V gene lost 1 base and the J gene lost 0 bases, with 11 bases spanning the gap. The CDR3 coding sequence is TGCAGTGCTAGAGGTCATAAGGGTAGCACAGATACGCAGTATTTT. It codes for CSARGHKGSTDTQYF.

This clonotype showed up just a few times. This CDR3 is CASARDRVYF. The CDR3 DNA sequence: TGTGCCAGCGCCCGGGACAGGGTGTACTTC. The chain carries TRBV18 and TRBJ2-5; 9 nucleotides match TRBD1. CDR3 length: 10 amino acids. CDR1 and CDR2 from the germline V gene are KGHSH and LQKENI. The ends lost 8 bases at V and 13 bases at J; junction bases unmatched: 5.

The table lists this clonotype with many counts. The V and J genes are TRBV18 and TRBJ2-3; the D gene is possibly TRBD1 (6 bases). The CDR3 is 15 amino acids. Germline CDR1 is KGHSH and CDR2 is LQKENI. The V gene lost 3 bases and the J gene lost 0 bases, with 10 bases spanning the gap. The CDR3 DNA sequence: TGTGCCAGCTCACCTCAGGGGCTGAGCACAGATACGCAGTATTTT. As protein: CASSPQGLSTDTQYF. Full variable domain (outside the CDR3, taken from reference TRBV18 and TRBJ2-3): NAGVMQNPRHLVRRRGQEARLRCSPMKGHSHVYWYRQLPEEGLKFMVYLQKENIIDESGMPKERFSAEFPKEGPSILRIQQVVRGDSAAYFCASSPQGLSTDTQYFGPGTRLTVL.

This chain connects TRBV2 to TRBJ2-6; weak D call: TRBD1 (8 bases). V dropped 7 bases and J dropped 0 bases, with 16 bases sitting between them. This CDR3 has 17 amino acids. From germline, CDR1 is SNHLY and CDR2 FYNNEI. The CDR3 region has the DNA TGTGCCAGCATATACAGGGGGGGGCTCTCTGGGGCCAACGTCCTGACTTTC. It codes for CASIYRGGLSGANVLTF.

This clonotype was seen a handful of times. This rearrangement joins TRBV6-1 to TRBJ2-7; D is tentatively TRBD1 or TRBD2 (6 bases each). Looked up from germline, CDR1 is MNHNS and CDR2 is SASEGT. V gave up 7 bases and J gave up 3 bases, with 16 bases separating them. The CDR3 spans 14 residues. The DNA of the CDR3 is TGTGCCAGCACCGCCGACAGGAGGGTCTACGAGCAGTACTTC. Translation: CASTADRRVYEQYF.

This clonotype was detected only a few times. CDR3 residues: CASSSRGLAGVGLNEQFF. CDR3 DNA sequence: TGTGCCAGCAGCTCCCGGGGACTAGCGGGAGTTGGTCTCAATGAGCAGTTCTTC. The chain uses TRBV3-1 and TRBJ2-1; 14 bases fit TRBD2. This CDR3 comprises 18 residues. The trim removed 5 bases at V and 6 bases at J, leaving 12 bases unmatched. Germline loops: CDR1 LGHDT, CDR2 YNNKEL (reference sequence).

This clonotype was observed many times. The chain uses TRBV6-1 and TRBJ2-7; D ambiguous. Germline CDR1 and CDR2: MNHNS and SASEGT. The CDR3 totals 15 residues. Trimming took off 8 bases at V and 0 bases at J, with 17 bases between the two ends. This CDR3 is CASQEYPTNSYEQYF. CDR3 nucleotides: TGTGCCAGCCAAGAATACCCGACGAACTCCTACGAGCAGTACTTC.

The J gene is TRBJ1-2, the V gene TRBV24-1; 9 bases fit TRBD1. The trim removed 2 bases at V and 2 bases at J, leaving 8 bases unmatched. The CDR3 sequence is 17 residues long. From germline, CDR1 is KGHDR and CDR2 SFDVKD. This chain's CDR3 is CATSDSGQGFENYGYTF. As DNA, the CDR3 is TGTGCCACCAGTGATTCGGGACAGGGATTTGAAAACTATGGCTACACCTTC.

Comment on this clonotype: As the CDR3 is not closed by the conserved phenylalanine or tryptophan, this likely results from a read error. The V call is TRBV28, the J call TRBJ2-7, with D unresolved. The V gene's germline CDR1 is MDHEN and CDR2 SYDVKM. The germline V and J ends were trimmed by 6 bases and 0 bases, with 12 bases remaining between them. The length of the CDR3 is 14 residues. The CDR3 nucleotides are TGTGCCAGCAGCCAGGTTGGCGACTCCTACGAGCAGTACTCC. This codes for CASSQVGDSYEQYS.

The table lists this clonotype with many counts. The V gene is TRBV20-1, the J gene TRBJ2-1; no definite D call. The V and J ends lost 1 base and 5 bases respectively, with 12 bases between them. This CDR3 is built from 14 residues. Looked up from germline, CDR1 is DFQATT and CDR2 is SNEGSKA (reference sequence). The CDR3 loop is CSARVPPRNNEQFF. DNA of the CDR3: TGCAGTGCTAGAGTCCCCCCCCGGAACAATGAGCAGTTCTTC.